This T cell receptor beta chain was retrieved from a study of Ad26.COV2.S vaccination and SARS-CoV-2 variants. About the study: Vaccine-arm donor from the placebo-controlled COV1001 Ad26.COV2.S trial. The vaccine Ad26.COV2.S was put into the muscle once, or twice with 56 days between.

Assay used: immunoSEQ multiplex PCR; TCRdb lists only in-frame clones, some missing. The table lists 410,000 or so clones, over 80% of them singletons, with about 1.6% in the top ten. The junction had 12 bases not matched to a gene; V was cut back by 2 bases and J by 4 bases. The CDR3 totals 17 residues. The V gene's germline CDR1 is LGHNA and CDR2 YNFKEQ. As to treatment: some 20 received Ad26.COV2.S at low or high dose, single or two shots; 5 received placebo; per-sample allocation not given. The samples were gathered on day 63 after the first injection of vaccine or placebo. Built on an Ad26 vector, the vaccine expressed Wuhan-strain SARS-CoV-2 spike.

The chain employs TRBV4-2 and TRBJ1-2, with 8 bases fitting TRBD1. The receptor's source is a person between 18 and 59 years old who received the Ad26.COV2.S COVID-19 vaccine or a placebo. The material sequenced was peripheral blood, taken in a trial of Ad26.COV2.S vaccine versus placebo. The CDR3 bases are TGTGCCAGCAGCCAAAGCCCAGGGGGCGCGTCGGGCTATGGCTACACCTTC. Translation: CASSQSPGGASGYGYTF.